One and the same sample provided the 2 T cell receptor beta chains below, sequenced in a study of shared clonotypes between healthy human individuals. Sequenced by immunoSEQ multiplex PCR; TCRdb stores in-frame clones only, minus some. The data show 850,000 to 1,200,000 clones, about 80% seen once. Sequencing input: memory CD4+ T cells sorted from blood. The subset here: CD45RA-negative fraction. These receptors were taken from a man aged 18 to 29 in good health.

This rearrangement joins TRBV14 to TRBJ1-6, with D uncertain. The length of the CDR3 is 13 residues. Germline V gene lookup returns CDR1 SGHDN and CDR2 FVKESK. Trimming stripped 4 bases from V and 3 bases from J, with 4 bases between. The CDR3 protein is CASSPSYNSPLHF. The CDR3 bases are TGTGCCAGCAGCCCGAGCTATAATTCACCCCTCCACTTT.

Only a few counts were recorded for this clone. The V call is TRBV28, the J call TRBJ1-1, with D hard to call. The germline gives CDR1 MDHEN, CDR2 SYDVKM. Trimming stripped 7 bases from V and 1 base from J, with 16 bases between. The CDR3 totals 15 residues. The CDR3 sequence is CASILGGPENTEAFF. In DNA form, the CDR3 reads TGTGCCAGCATCCTAGGAGGTCCGGAGAACACTGAAGCTTTCTTT.